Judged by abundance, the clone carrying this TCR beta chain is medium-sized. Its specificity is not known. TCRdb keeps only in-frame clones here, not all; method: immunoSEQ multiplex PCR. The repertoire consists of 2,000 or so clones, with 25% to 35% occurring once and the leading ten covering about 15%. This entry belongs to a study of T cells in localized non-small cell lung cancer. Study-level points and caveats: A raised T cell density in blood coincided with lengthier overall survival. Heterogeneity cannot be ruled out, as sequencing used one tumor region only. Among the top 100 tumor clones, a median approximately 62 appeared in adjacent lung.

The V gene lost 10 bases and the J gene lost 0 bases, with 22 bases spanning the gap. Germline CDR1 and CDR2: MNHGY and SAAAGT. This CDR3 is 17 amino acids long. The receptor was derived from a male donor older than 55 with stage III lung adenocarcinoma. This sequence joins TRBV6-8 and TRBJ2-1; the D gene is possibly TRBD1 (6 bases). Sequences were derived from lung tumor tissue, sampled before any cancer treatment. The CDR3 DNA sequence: TGTGCCATCAGCCTTCAGGGGACCGTGAGCTCCTACAATGAGCAGTTCTTC. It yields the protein CAISLQGTVSSYNEQFF.